One and the same sample provided the 22 T cell receptor beta chains below, sequenced in a study of neoadjuvant anti-PD-1 for oral cavity cancer. Generated by immunoSEQ multiplex PCR, the TCRdb table keeps only in-frame clones and is missing some. This sample has over 65,000 clones, with roughly nine tenths found just once. Time point here: after neoadjuvant nivolumab, at surgical resection. This material consisted of PBMCs, taken after nivolumab (anti-PD-1) treatment. These receptors originate from a person aged 35-79 years with oral cavity squamous cell carcinoma.

The V call is TRBV9, the J call TRBJ2-2; 8 bases map to TRBD2. The CDR3 spans 16 residues. Germline-derived CDR1 and CDR2 are SGDLS and YYNGEE. With 0 bases clipped from V and 0 bases from J, the junction kept 1 base outside the gene matches. The CDR3 sequence is CASSVGGGPNTGELFF. The CDR3 DNA follows: TGTGCCAGCAGCGTAGGCGGGGGGCCGAACACCGGGGAGCTGTTTTTT.

The sample holds a few counts of this clone. The chain has TRBV7-3 and TRBJ1-2; the D is unclear. The germline V and J ends were trimmed by 2 bases and 5 bases, with 6 bases remaining between them. CDR1 is SGHTA and CDR2 is FQGTGA in the germline V gene. CDR3 length equals 12 residues. In DNA, the CDR3 is TGTGCCAGCAGCTTAGGGGAATATGGCTACACCTTC. Residues: CASSLGEYGYTF.

The CDR3 region has the DNA TGTGCCAGCAGTTACGACAGAATCAATCAGCCCCAGCATTTT. Its protein is CASSYDRINQPQHF. The chain uses TRBV6-6 and TRBJ1-5, with TRBD1 as a possible D gene (5 bases). The CDR3 sequence is 14 residues long. V shed 2 bases and J shed 3 bases, with 8 bases lying between them. Germline V gene data show CDR1 as MNHNY and CDR2 as SVGAGI (reference sequence).

V usage is TRBV27 and J usage is TRBJ2-7; 8 nucleotides match TRBD1. After removal of 2 bases from V and 4 bases from J, the junction contained 7 bases not matched to a gene. This CDR3 region has 15 residues. Per the germline V gene, CDR1 is MNHEY and CDR2 is SMNVEV (reference sequence). In DNA form, the CDR3 reads TGTGCCAGCAGTTTAGGGCCAGGGGGCTGGTACGAGCAGTACTTC. The encoded protein is CASSLGPGGWYEQYF.

The chain combines TRBV4-1 with TRBJ1-3; D is undetermined. The CDR3 consists of 19 residues. V shed 1 base and J shed 1 base, with 20 bases lying between them. Germline assignment: CDR1 MGHRA and CDR2 YSYEKL. The CDR3 sequence: CASSQVILYLQRSGNTIYF. The CDR3, as DNA: TGCGCCAGCAGCCAAGTAATCCTTTACCTTCAACGTTCTGGAAACACCATATATTTT.

This chain's CDR3 is CSVGTGIGNTIYF. CDR3 DNA: TGCAGCGTGGGGACAGGGATTGGAAACACCATATATTTT. The V gene is TRBV29-1, the J gene TRBJ1-3; TRBD1 agrees at 9 bases. J lost 3 bases, V lost 6 bases, and 3 bases had no gene match. The CDR3 extends over 13 amino acids. Germline V gene lookup returns CDR1 SQVTM and CDR2 ANQGSEA.

The chain has TRBV7-9 and TRBJ2-2, with 10 positions matching TRBD2. This CDR3 region has 16 residues. CDR1 and CDR2 from the germline V gene are SEHNR and FQNEAQ (reference sequence). J lost 1 base, V lost 5 bases, and 4 bases had no gene match. The CDR3 DNA follows: TGTGCCAGCAGCCCCGTAGCGGGGGGGAACACCGGGGAGCTGTTTTTT. Residues: CASSPVAGGNTGELFF.

This rearrangement joins TRBV5-5 to TRBJ2-7, with 8 positions matching TRBD2. Germline CDR1 SGHKS, CDR2 YYEKEE (reference sequence). V lost 4 bases, J lost 4 bases, and 7 bases stayed unmatched. CDR3 length: 14 amino acids. The CDR3 protein is CASSGGLEMYEQYF. In DNA form, the CDR3 reads TGTGCCAGCAGCGGGGGACTAGAAATGTACGAGCAGTACTTC.

The chain joins TRBV6-6 to TRBJ1-1, with D unresolved. V lost 6 bases and J lost 1, with 6 bases in between. The CDR3 length is 12 residues. Germline V gene sequence: CDR1 MNHNY, CDR2 SVGAGI (reference sequence). The CDR3 nucleotides read TGTGCCAGCAGGCAACCGAACACTGAAGCTTTCTTT. As protein: CASRQPNTEAFF.

The chain carries TRBV7-9 and TRBJ2-7; D assignment may be TRBD1 or TRBD2 (5 bases each). Trimming removed 3 bases from V and 2 bases from J, with 17 bases in between. The CDR3 consists of 16 residues. Germline CDR1 reads SEHNR; CDR2 reads FQNEAQ (reference sequence). CDR3 amino acids: CASSLRGGLTPYEQYF. The CDR3 DNA follows: TGTGCCAGCAGCTTGAGGGGCGGTCTTACTCCCTACGAGCAGTACTTC. Full variable domain (missing parts from reference TRBV7-9 and TRBJ2-7): DTGVSQNPRHKITKRGQNVTFRCDPISEHNRLYWYRQTLGQGPEFLTYFQNEAQLEKSRLLSDRFSAERPKGSFSTLEIQRTEQGDSAMYLCASSLRGGLTPYEQYFGPGTRLTVT.

The chain combines TRBV7-9 with TRBJ2-2, with D unclear. The CDR3 extends over 13 amino acids. Trimming shortened V by 5 bases and J by 5 bases, and 9 bases separated the two germline ends. Looked up from germline, CDR1 is SEHNR and CDR2 is FQNEAQ (reference sequence). CDR3 sequence reads: CASSPYGTGELFF. DNA of the CDR3: TGTGCCAGCAGCCCCTATGGGACCGGGGAGCTGTTTTTT.

The table lists this clone with a count of one. The chain links TRBV6-5 to TRBJ1-1, with 8 bases aligning to TRBD1. This CDR3 has 15 amino acids. V was pared by 0 bases and J by 5 bases, with 5 bases of the junction left unmatched. Germline V gives CDR1 MNHEY, CDR2 SVGAGI. CDR3 DNA: TGTGCCAGCAGTTACTCGATCACAGGGGGGACTGAAGCTTTCTTT. This codes for CASSYSITGGTEAFF.

In its sample, this clone was seen once. The chain links TRBV10-2 to TRBJ2-7, with D perhaps matching TRBD1 (6 bases). CDR1 WSHSY and CDR2 SAAADI come from the germline V gene. The CDR3 is 15 amino acids. V lost 0 bases to trimming and J lost 0 bases, with 9 bases between them. Here the CDR3 DNA reads TGCGCCAGCAGTGAGTCGACAGGCGGCTCCTACGAGCAGTACTTC. Protein: CASSESTGGSYEQYF.

V gene TRBV2 combines with J gene TRBJ1-5, with D unclear. Trimming pared 6 bases from V and 0 bases from J, leaving 9 bases between. The CDR3 runs to 14 residues. Germline V gene sequence: CDR1 SNHLY, CDR2 FYNNEI. CDR3 bases: TGTGCCAGCAGCGCCCTTTATAGCAATCAGCCCCAGCATTTT. This codes for CASSALYSNQPQHF.

The V call is TRBV5-1, the J call TRBJ2-3; unclear D gene. The V gene lost 4 bases and the J gene lost 3 bases, with 15 bases spanning the gap. The germline CDR1 and CDR2 sequences are SGHRS and YFSETQ. This CDR3 is built from 15 residues. Here the CDR3 reads CASSADPTQTDTQYF. DNA for the CDR3: TGCGCCAGCAGCGCTGACCCGACCCAGACAGATACGCAGTATTTT.

The rearrangement uses TRBV6-1 and TRBJ2-3, with 12 bases identical to TRBD2. From germline, CDR1 is MNHNS and CDR2 SASEGT. The CDR3 spans 17 residues. J lost 2 bases, V lost 4 bases, and 7 bases had no gene match. CDR3 region: CASSAYRTSGNTDTQYF. In DNA, the CDR3 is TGTGCCAGCAGTGCATATAGGACTAGCGGGAACACAGATACGCAGTATTTT.

The genes are TRBV7-6 and TRBJ1-1, with 9 nucleotides matching TRBD1. The CDR3 is 16 amino acids. V lost 5 bases and J lost 1; bases outside the gene matches: 8. Germline CDR1 is SGHVS and CDR2 is FNYEAQ. The CDR3 loop reads CASSPSGDRENTEAFF. In DNA, the CDR3 is TGTGCCAGCAGCCCCAGCGGGGACAGGGAGAACACTGAAGCTTTCTTT.

This chain connects TRBV5-6 to TRBJ1-2, with D uncertain. V dropped 0 bases and J dropped 1 base, with 10 bases sitting between them. The CDR3 loop spans 15 amino acids. CDR1 is SGHDT, CDR2 YYEEEE, per germline. The CDR3 spells CASSLVGRINYGYTF. The CDR3, as DNA: TGTGCCAGCAGCTTGGTAGGACGAATTAACTATGGCTACACCTTC.

The chain links TRBV4-2 to TRBJ2-1; TRBD2 matches at 16 bases. With 3 bases clipped from V and 8 bases from J, the junction kept 4 bases outside the gene matches. From germline, CDR1 is LGHNA and CDR2 YNFKEQ. This CDR3 has 16 residues. The CDR3 loop is CASSQGLAGGRHEQFF. As DNA, the CDR3 is TGTGCCAGCAGCCAGGGACTAGCGGGGGGGCGCCATGAGCAGTTCTTC.

V is TRBV27 and J is TRBJ2-4, with TRBD1 matching over 7 bases. The CDR3 extends over 15 amino acids. CDR1 is MNHEY, CDR2 SMNVEV, per germline (reference sequence). With 2 bases clipped from V and 3 bases from J, the junction kept 4 bases outside the gene matches. CDR3 sequence reads: CASSLKNRGKNIQYF. In DNA form, the CDR3 reads TGTGCCAGCAGTTTAAAAAACAGGGGCAAAAACATTCAGTACTTC.

The chain employs TRBV6-6 and TRBJ1-1; D gene ambiguous. The germline CDR1 and CDR2 sequences are MNHNY and SVGAGI (reference sequence). The CDR3 has 12 residues. V lost 6 bases and J 4 bases, leaving 9 bases between the germline ends. Here the CDR3 DNA reads TGTGCCAGCAGCCCCGGCACCACTGAAGCTTTCTTT. It translates to CASSPGTTEAFF.

For the CDR3, the DNA is TGTGCCAGCAGGCGACTAGCGGGAGGCCCAAATGAGCAGTTCTTC. Amino acids: CASRRLAGGPNEQFF. The chain couples TRBV5-4 to TRBJ2-1, with 13 bases matching TRBD2. With 5 bases clipped from V and 7 bases from J, the junction kept 6 bases outside the gene matches. Germline loops: CDR1 SGHNT, CDR2 YYREEE (reference sequence). CDR3 size: 15 residues.